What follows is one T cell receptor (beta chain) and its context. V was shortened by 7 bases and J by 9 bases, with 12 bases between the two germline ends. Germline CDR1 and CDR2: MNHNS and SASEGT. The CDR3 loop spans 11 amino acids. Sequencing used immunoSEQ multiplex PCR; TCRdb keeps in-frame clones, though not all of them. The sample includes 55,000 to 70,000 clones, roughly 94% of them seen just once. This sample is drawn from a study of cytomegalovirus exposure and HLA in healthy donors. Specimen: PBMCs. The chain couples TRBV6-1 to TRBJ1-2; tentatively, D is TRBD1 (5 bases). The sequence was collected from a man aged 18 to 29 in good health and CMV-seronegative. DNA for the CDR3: TGTGCCAGCATAGAGGGGAGGAGCTACACCTTC. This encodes CASIEGRSYTF.